The source of this T cell receptor beta chain is a study of blood T cells in healthy people across ages. The CDR3 extends over 15 amino acids. V lost 6 bases, J lost 5 bases, and 11 bases stayed unmatched. Germline CDR1 and CDR2: DFQATT and SNEGSKA (reference sequence). A second PCR, run for roughly 7 to 11 cycles, used a sample-barcoded 5' primer plus a J-beta primer mix. Each CDR3 protein is one row after TCRdb ran MiXCR on the 5' RACE reads. The sample yields some 760,000 distinct CDR3 sequences, approximately 25% seen once. The sample also formed part of further work on T cells of mothers and their children.

The sample consisted of blood. This TCR derives from a boy aged 5-17 years in good health. The rearrangement links TRBV20-1 to TRBJ2-1; 9 bases line up with TRBD2. The chain's CDR3 is CSAPTGLALNNEQFF. DNA of the CDR3: TGCAGTGCACCAACGGGACTAGCACTAAACAATGAGCAGTTCTTC.